The rows below give T cell receptor beta chains drawn from one sample of a study of CD8+ T cells in alopecia areata. The method was immunoSEQ multiplex PCR; TCRdb's version includes in-frame clones alone and lacks a portion of them. The profile shows roughly 150,000 clones, roughly 61% of them singletons. Specimen: CD4+ T cells sorted from blood, collected at week 0. Receptor source: a human donor with alopecia areata. Each CDR3 is given with its conserved first and last residue. D genes are given only for firm matches. The size of a clone is reported for some rows only, either as once, few or many, or as a class for expanded clones.

TRBD2	-	TRBV7-2	TRBJ2-4	TGTGCCAGCAGCGCCGGGGGACTAGTAGTGGGTATGGGCATTCAGTACTTC	CASSAGGLVVGMGIQYF
-	-	TRBV5-6	TRBJ2-7	TGTGCCAGCAGCTCACCGTTGTATGACAGACCCTACGAGCAGTACTTC	CASSSPLYDRPYEQYF
-	-	TRBV4-2	TRBJ1-2	TGTGCCAGCAGCCAAGACTTGAGGGCCAGGGATGGCTACACCTTC	CASSQDLRARDGYTF
-	-	TRBV29-1	TRBJ2-5	TGCAGCGTTGTCGAGACGGGGGAGCAGTACTTC	CSVVETGEQYF
-	-	TRBV5-1	TRBJ2-3	TGCGCCAGCAGCGGGGCGGAGGGAGATACGCAGTATTTT	CASSGAEGDTQYF
-	-	TRBV9	TRBJ1-1	TGTGCCAGCAGCGTAGTACCCGGGGGCCACACTGAAGCTTTCTTT	CASSVVPGGHTEAFF
-	few	TRBV6-1	TRBJ2-2	TGTGCCAGCAGCCGGACTTTCACCGGGGAGCTGTTTTTT	CASSRTFTGELFF
-	-	TRBV29-1	TRBJ1-5	TGCAGCGTTGAAGCGAGCGATATTAATCAGCCCCAGCATTTT	CSVEASDINQPQHF
TRBD1	-	TRBV7-6	TRBJ1-1	TGTGCCAGCAGCTACAGGGGTGACACTGAAGCTTTCTTT	CASSYRGDTEAFF
-	-	TRBV30	TRBJ2-5	TGTGCCTGGAGTGTGGGTGGGGAAGAGACCCAGTACTTC	CAWSVGGEETQYF
-	-	TRBV19	TRBJ2-5	TGTGCCAGTAGTATGGGGGGAGAGACCCAGTACTTC	CASSMGGETQYF
-	-	TRBV30	TRBJ2-2	TGTGCCTGGACCATTGCCGGGGAGCTGTTTTTT	CAWTIAGELFF
TRBD2	few	TRBV4-1	TRBJ2-5	TGCGCCAGCAGCCCGACTAGCGGGGGACAAGAGACCCAGTACTTC	CASSPTSGGQETQYF
TRBD1	-	TRBV4-1	TRBJ1-2	TGCGCCAGCAGCCAACCGGGACAGAACTATGGCTACACCTTC	CASSQPGQNYGYTF
TRBD1	-	TRBV11-1	TRBJ2-5	TGTGCCAGCAACCCGGGACAGCCCCAAGAGACCCAGTACTTC	CASNPGQPQETQYF
TRBD1	-	TRBV18	TRBJ2-2	TGTGCCAGCTCACCACCGCAACAGGGGGCTGGCGGGGAGCTGTTTTTT	CASSPPQQGAGGELFF
TRBD1	-	TRBV6-5	TRBJ1-4	TGTGCCGCCGGGACAGAAATGCAAAAACTGTTTTTT	CAAGTEMQKLFF
TRBD1	few	TRBV7-2	TRBJ2-1	TGTGCCAGCAGCCCTATACCTCTCGTGGGACAGGGGGCTGGTGAGCAGTTCTTC	CASSPIPLVGQGAGEQFF
TRBD1	-	TRBV11-3	TRBJ2-7	TGTGCCAGCACTGCGGACAGGGGTAACGAGCAGTACTTC	CASTADRGNEQYF
-	-	TRBV6-5	TRBJ1-2	TGTGCCAGCAAGGACGGAACCTATGGCTACACCTTC	CASKDGTYGYTF
-	-	TRBV5-1	TRBJ2-2	TGCGCCAGCAGCGAGACACTGAACACCGGGGAGCTGTTTTTT	CASSETLNTGELFF
-	-	TRBV25-1	TRBJ1-2	TGTGCCAGCAGCTCAGCGCAGGGGAGGTCGTATGGCTACACCTTC	CASSSAQGRSYGYTF
-	-	TRBV4-3	TRBJ2-3	TGCGCCAGCAGCCTCCAGGGACTCGGGGGCACAGATACGCAGTATTTT	CASSLQGLGGTDTQYF
-	few	TRBV7-9	TRBJ1-3	TGTGCCAGCAGCTGGGATACTGGAAACACCATATATTTT	CASSWDTGNTIYF
TRBD2	-	TRBV7-9	TRBJ2-1	TGTGCCAGCAGCTTACCCACTAGCGGGGGACCAACAGAGCAGTTCTTC	CASSLPTSGGPTEQFF
-	-	TRBV30	TRBJ1-5	TGTGCCTGGAGCCCCAGGGGCAATCAGCCCCAGCATTTT	CAWSPRGNQPQHF
TRBD2	few	TRBV6-1	TRBJ2-2	TGTGCCAGCAGGACGGGACTAGCAATCGGGGAGCTGTTTTTT	CASRTGLAIGELFF